Listed below are T cell receptor beta chains from one sample, sequenced in a study of blood T cell repertoires in COVID-19. Some clones are missing from TCRdb's copy, which holds only in-frame ones; the method was immunoSEQ multiplex PCR. The sample records about 230,000 clones, 85% being singletons. The sample comprised peripheral blood. These receptors were obtained from a man aged 35 to 55 with acute or convalescent COVID-19. The CDR3 runs from the conserved cysteine through the conserved F or W. The D gene is left open where the match is weak. The size of a clone is reported for some rows only, either as once, few or many, or as a class for expanded clones.

NA,NA,TRBJ2-1,TRBV7-8,CASSFLRGDPEQFF,TGTGCCAGCAGCTTTCTCAGGGGGGATCCGGAGCAGTTCTTC
many,NA,TRBJ2-7,TRBV3-1/TRBV3-2,CASSLKTRYEQYF,TGTGCCAGCAGCCTAAAGACCAGGTACGAGCAGTACTTC
NA,NA,TRBJ1-2,TRBV11-2,CASFGEDSPTWDGYTF,TGTGCCAGCTTTGGGGAAGACAGCCCGACGTGGGATGGCTACACCTTC
few,NA,TRBJ2-7,TRBV5-5,CASSLGHGYYEQYF,TGTGCCAGCAGCTTGGGTCACGGGTACTACGAGCAGTACTTC
NA,NA,TRBJ1-6,TRBV21-1,CASSNYAGTGPLKDSPLHF,TGTGCCAGCAGCAATTACGCCGGGACAGGGCCTCTGAAGGATTCACCCCTCCACTTT
NA,TRBD1,TRBJ1-5,TRBV18,CASSQGQGSNQPQHF,TGTGCCAGCTCACAAGGACAGGGAAGCAATCAGCCCCAGCATTTT
NA,NA,TRBJ2-7,TRBV11-2,CASSSSPYEQYF,TGTGCCAGCAGCTCCTCCCCCTACGAGCAGTACTTC
NA,TRBD1,TRBJ1-2,TRBV11-2,CASSLGGQGSSNTF,TGTGCCAGCAGCTTAGGTGGACAGGGGAGCTCAAACACCTTC
NA,TRBD1,TRBJ2-3,TRBV7-2,CASSRPGQGSDTQYF,TGTGCCAGCAGTCGGCCGGGACAGGGGTCAGATACGCAGTATTTT
NA,NA,TRBJ1-4,TRBV6-5,CASVYSATNEKLFF,TGTGCCAGCGTGTACAGTGCAACTAATGAAAAACTGTTTTTT
NA,NA,TRBJ1-4,TRBV7-9,CASSLAGGSGEKLFF,TGTGCCAGCAGCTTAGCAGGGGGAAGTGGGGAAAAACTGTTTTTT
NA,TRBD1,TRBJ1-5,TRBV6-5,CASRTGTGGNQPQHF,TGTGCCAGCAGGACGGGGACAGGGGGCAATCAGCCCCAGCATTTT
NA,NA,TRBJ1-2,TRBV6-1,CASSEKGVGGYTF,TGTGCCAGCAGTGAAAAAGGGGTAGGCGGCTACACCTTC
once,NA,TRBJ2-7,TRBV12-3/TRBV12-4,CASSVGAHYEQYF,TGTGCCAGCAGCGTAGGGGCCCACTACGAGCAGTACTTC
once,NA,TRBJ2-2,TRBV5-4,CASSPSPGSSGTGELFF,TGTGCCAGCAGCCCGTCTCCCGGCAGTTCGGGAACCGGGGAGCTGTTTTTT
NA,NA,TRBJ1-1,TRBV19,CASSNKRGTEAFF,TGTGCCAGTAGTAACAAACGGGGCACTGAAGCTTTCTTT
NA,TRBD1,TRBJ2-3,TRBV7-3,CASSFPGQSQYF,TGTGCCAGCAGTTTTCCGGGACAGTCGCAGTATTTT
NA,NA,TRBJ2-2,TRBV20-1,CSASPLANTGELFF,TGCAGTGCTAGTCCCCTAGCGAACACCGGGGAGCTGTTTTTT
NA,NA,TRBJ2-3,TRBV7-2,CASSLEQDPIPDTQYF,TGTGCCAGCAGCTTAGAACAGGACCCCATTCCAGATACGCAGTATTTT
NA,NA,TRBJ1-5,TRBV2,CASREQGNNQPQHF,TGTGCCAGCAGAGAACAGGGAAACAATCAGCCCCAGCATTTT
NA,TRBD1,TRBJ1-1,TRBV2,CASSGGDRGNTEAFF,TGTGCCAGCAGTGGAGGGGACAGGGGGAACACTGAAGCTTTCTTT
NA,NA,TRBJ1-2,TRBV28,CASSPPQPGGKDGYTF,TGTGCCAGCAGTCCCCCCCAACCCGGCGGGAAGGATGGCTACACCTTC
NA,NA,TRBJ1-1,TRBV2,CASRQGRTEAFF,TGTGCCAGCAGACAGGGCCGCACTGAAGCTTTCTTT
NA,NA,TRBJ1-2,TRBV19,CASSPFPTGVYGYTF,TGTGCCAGTAGCCCATTTCCGACGGGGGTCTATGGCTACACCTTC
NA,NA,TRBJ1-6,TRBV5-1,CASSPEQGPNSPLHF,TGCGCCAGCAGCCCGGAACAGGGTCCCAATTCACCCCTCCACTTT
NA,TRBD1,TRBJ1-2,TRBV5-1,CASSRSAMGQGNGYTF,TGCGCCAGCAGCCGGTCAGCCATGGGACAGGGAAATGGCTACACCTTC
NA,TRBD1,TRBJ1-3,TRBV7-9,CASSLRGQIRNTIYF,TGTGCCAGCAGCTTGAGGGGGCAAATCAGAAACACCATATATTTT
once,NA,TRBJ2-2,TRBV4-1,CASSLSGTGELFF,TGCGCCAGCAGTCTGAGCGGAACCGGGGAGCTGTTTTTT
NA,NA,TRBJ1-1,TRBV12-3/TRBV12-4,CASRGGNTEAFF,TGTGCCAGCAGAGGCGGGAACACTGAAGCTTTCTTT
few,NA,TRBJ1-6,TRBV6-5,CASSQNNSPLHF,TGTGCCAGCAGTCAAAATAATTCACCCCTCCACTTT
NA,TRBD1,TRBJ2-5,TRBV12-5,CASGPGTAQETQYF,TGTGCTAGTGGGCCTGGGACAGCCCAAGAGACCCAGTACTTC
NA,NA,TRBJ1-3,TRBV7-6,CASSPAGGNSGNTIYF,TGTGCCAGCAGCCCGGCGGGGGGGAACTCCGGAAACACCATATATTTT
NA,NA,TRBJ2-6,TRBV27,CASSSRPTPSVSGANVLTF,TGTGCCAGCAGTTCCAGACCCACTCCTAGTGTCTCTGGGGCCAACGTCCTGACTTTC
few,TRBD1,TRBJ1-6,TRBV6-1,CASSAGGYGSYNSPLHF,TGTGCCAGCAGTGCAGGGGGGTATGGCTCCTATAATTCACCCCTCCACTTT
NA,NA,TRBJ1-2,TRBV2,CARRGSGGNYGYTF,TGTGCCCGCCGGGGGTCGGGGGGGAACTATGGCTACACCTTC
NA,TRBD1,TRBJ2-7,TRBV7-2,CASSYRGLSYEQYF,TGTGCCAGCAGCTACAGGGGCCTCTCCTACGAGCAGTACTTC
NA,TRBD1,TRBJ2-7,TRBV5-5,CASSLGDRGNSYEQYF,TGTGCCAGCAGCTTGGGGGACAGGGGGAATTCCTACGAGCAGTACTTC
NA,TRBD2,TRBJ2-3,TRBV4-1,CASSQEPSGGYDTQYF,TGCGCCAGCAGCCAAGAACCTAGCGGGGGTTACGATACGCAGTATTTT
once,NA,TRBJ2-2,TRBV24-1,CATTAGRTGELFF,TGTGCCACCACGGCGGGGAGAACCGGGGAGCTGTTTTTT
NA,NA,TRBJ2-5,TRBV3-1/TRBV3-2,CASSQPSGGGGGTQYF,TGTGCCAGCAGCCAACCCAGTGGCGGGGGCGGGGGGACCCAGTACTTC
NA,NA,TRBJ1-2,TRBV19,CASMVGDLRLGYGYTF,TGTGCCAGTATGGTCGGGGATTTACGACTCGGCTATGGCTACACCTTC
NA,NA,TRBJ2-7,TRBV6-5,CASRQGGVYEQYF,TGTGCCAGCAGACAGGGGGGGGTCTACGAGCAGTACTTC
NA,TRBD1,TRBJ1-6,TRBV7-8,CASSTQGQARSPLHF,TGTGCCAGCAGCACTCAGGGACAGGCTAGATCACCCCTCCACTTT
NA,TRBD1,TRBJ1-2,TRBV5-6,CASSMGQGSYGYTF,TGTGCCAGCAGCATGGGACAGGGTAGCTATGGCTACACCTTC
NA,TRBD1,TRBJ1-2,TRBV19,CASSILSGTGAGYTF,TGTGCCAGTAGTATATTATCAGGGACAGGGGCCGGCTACACCTTC
NA,TRBD1,TRBJ2-3,TRBV3-1/TRBV3-2,CASSQDDRAGTDTQYF,TGTGCCAGCAGCCAGGATGACAGGGCCGGGACAGATACGCAGTATTTT
NA,TRBD1,TRBJ2-1,TRBV19,CASSNRGRGDEQFF,TGTGCCAGTAGTAACAGGGGGCGAGGCGATGAGCAGTTCTTC
NA,TRBD2,TRBJ2-1,TRBV7-2,CASSLVPLAGYNEQFF,TGTGCCAGCAGCTTAGTCCCGCTAGCGGGGTACAATGAGCAGTTCTTC
NA,NA,TRBJ1-1,TRBV7-8,CASSLVEAVNTEAFF,TGTGCCAGCAGCTTAGTAGAGGCGGTAAACACTGAAGCTTTCTTT
once,NA,TRBJ1-3,TRBV5-1,CASSLESRGSGNTIYF,TGCGCCAGCAGCTTGGAATCCAGGGGCTCTGGAAACACCATATATTTT
NA,TRBD1,TRBJ1-2,TRBV19,CASIGGTGGGYTF,TGTGCCAGTATCGGGGGGACAGGGGGAGGCTACACCTTC
NA,NA,TRBJ2-2,TRBV5-5,CASSLWTGTGELFF,TGTGCCAGCAGCCTCTGGACTGGAACCGGGGAGCTGTTTTTT